This T cell receptor beta chain is from a study of blood T cell repertoires in COVID-19. Study-level information: The samples span acute and convalescent COVID-19 from the United States, Italy and Spain. The cDNA or gDNA used as material had been derived from T cells, B-cell-depleted T cells, or PBMCs.

This clone occurred once. Patients of the Seattle cohort, enrolled during active infection, were followed longitudinally. Measured with immunoSEQ multiplex PCR; TCRdb has only the in-frame clones, and not every one. The table has 300,000 to 350,000 clones, more than 70% seen once. The specimen sequenced was peripheral blood. The clonotype comes from a woman in her seventies with COVID-19, enrolled during active disease.

CDR3 bases: TGTGCCAGTAGTATGGACTTCACAGATACGCAGTATTTT. It codes for CASSMDFTDTQYF. The gene calls are TRBV19 and TRBJ2-3, with D possibly being TRBD2 (5 bases). The length of the CDR3 is 13 residues. V lost 3 bases and J lost 2, with 6 bases in between. Germline V CDR1 and CDR2: LNHDA, SQIVND (reference sequence). The full variable domain, its missing parts supplied by reference TRBV19 and TRBJ2-3, is DGGITQSPKYLFRKEGQNVTLSCEQNLNHDAMYWYRQDPGQGLRLIYYSQIVNDFQKGDIAEGYSVSREKKESFPLTVTSAQKNPTAFYLCASSMDFTDTQYFGPGTRLTVL.